These 25 T cell receptor beta chains originate from one sample sequenced in a study of shared clonotypes between healthy human individuals (TCRdb year 2020). Library preparation used the immunoSEQ multiplex PCR assay. TCRdb stores this immuneACCESS table with in-frame sequences only. Part of the clones is absent; in the studies checked, under half of the shortfall reflects unresolved V genes, and no reason is known for the rest. The sample data list about 2.3 million clones, and 80% to 95% of these were observed just once. 0.39% of the sample goes to the ten largest clones. The sample was naive CD4+ T cells from PBMCs. According to the study, the label for this sample's cell subset or site signals: CD45RA+ positively selected. These TCRs come from a man in his late teens or twenties in good health. Some clones in this sample may be carry-over from other donors' samples.

The chain couples TRBV5-4 to TRBJ1-2, with TRBD1 as a possible D gene (6 bases). Germline-derived CDR1 and CDR2 are SGHNT and YYREEE (reference sequence). This CDR3 region has 14 residues. The germline V and J ends were trimmed by 2 bases and 4 bases, with 12 bases remaining between them. The CDR3 region has the DNA TGTGCCAGCAGCTTAGCAGGGGCGGTCTATGGCTACACCTTC. It specifies CASSLAGAVYGYTF.

J is TRBJ2-5 and V is TRBV2; D is perhaps TRBD2 (6 bases). V lost 6 bases and J 4 bases, leaving 15 bases between the germline ends. Germline V gene sequence: CDR1 SNHLY, CDR2 FYNNEI. There are 14 residues in the CDR3. The CDR3 DNA follows: TGTGCCAGCAGGCCTGGGGGGAGTATAGAGACCCAGTACTTC. Protein: CASRPGGSIETQYF.

The J gene is TRBJ2-7, the V gene TRBV5-6; TRBD2 might be the D (6 bases). V lost 3 bases, J lost 4 bases, and 8 bases lay in between. Germline CDR1 and CDR2: SGHDT and YYEEEE. The CDR3 spans 12 residues. The CDR3 region has the DNA TGTGCCAGCAGCTCGACTAGTTACGAGCAGTACTTC. This codes for CASSSTSYEQYF.

V is TRBV5-4 and J is TRBJ2-1; D gene unclear. CDR1 and CDR2 (germline): SGHNT, YYREEE (reference sequence). The CDR3 contains 15 residues. V lost 3 bases, J lost 3 bases, and 13 bases lay in between. CDR3 sequence: CASSSDPDRYNEQFF. The DNA for the CDR3 is TGTGCCAGCAGCTCAGACCCAGACCGCTACAATGAGCAGTTCTTC.

The chain carries TRBV14 and TRBJ1-1; 7 bases fit TRBD1. The germline gives CDR1 SGHDN, CDR2 FVKESK. The CDR3 totals 15 residues. Unmatched junction bases numbered 11, after V lost 4 bases and J lost 6 bases. The CDR3 sequence is CASSRLLTGSAEAFF. The CDR3 coding sequence is TGTGCCAGCAGCCGCCTGTTGACAGGGAGTGCTGAAGCTTTCTTT.

Details on this clone: The same CDR3 also results from other DNA sequences found in this sample. The V call is TRBV28, the J call TRBJ1-2; D not certain. The germline CDR1 and CDR2 sequences are MDHEN and SYDVKM. V lost 7 bases and J lost 0, with 6 bases in between. The CDR3 contains 12 residues. The DNA for the CDR3 is TGTGCCAGCACGGCGGCTAACTATGGCTACACCTTC. This gives the protein CASTAANYGYTF.

This clone is a singleton in its sample. This chain links TRBV19 with TRBJ1-5, with D tentatively TRBD1 (5 bases). Germline V gene data show CDR1 as LNHDA and CDR2 as SQIVND (reference sequence). Trimming took 8 bases from V and 3 from J, leaving 20 bases between them. This CDR3 has 16 residues. The CDR3 reads CASLTPRGIANQPQHF. The DNA of the CDR3 is TGTGCCAGTCTAACCCCCCGGGGGATTGCCAATCAGCCCCAGCATTTT.

Regarding this clone: The same CDR3 arises from other DNA sequences in this sample as well. The CDR3 DNA is TGTGCCAGCAGTTTCCACTATGGCTACACCTTC. Translating gives CASSFHYGYTF. The chain carries TRBV28 and TRBJ1-2, with D unresolved. Trimming pared 3 bases from V and 3 bases from J, leaving 2 bases between. The CDR3 is 11 residues long. Germline V gene lookup returns CDR1 MDHEN and CDR2 SYDVKM.

This chain uses TRBV5-1 with TRBJ2-5, with 12 bases matching TRBD2. This CDR3 region has 16 residues. The junction had 9 bases not matched to a gene; V was cut back by 4 bases and J by 5 bases. Per germline, CDR1 SGHRS and CDR2 YFSETQ. The CDR3 reads CASSPSSGRARETQYF. In nucleotides, the CDR3 is TGCGCCAGCAGCCCTTCTAGCGGGAGGGCCCGGGAGACCCAGTACTTC.

The V call is TRBV5-1, the J call TRBJ2-7; tentatively, D is TRBD1 (6 bases). This CDR3 spans 15 amino acids. Deletions cut 0 bases from V and 0 bases from J, with 10 bases between. The germline V gene has CDR1 SGHRS and CDR2 YFSETQ. The CDR3 is CASSLDRAYSYEQYF. CDR3 DNA sequence: TGCGCCAGCAGCTTGGACAGGGCTTACTCCTACGAGCAGTACTTC.

On this clone itself: This CDR3 is also generated by other DNA sequences in the sample. V is TRBV19 and J is TRBJ2-3; TRBD2 agrees at 9 bases. V lost 5 bases, J lost 1 base, and 1 base stayed unmatched. CDR1 is LNHDA, CDR2 SQIVND, per germline (reference sequence). The CDR3 is 14 amino acids. In nucleotides, the CDR3 is TGTGCCAGTAGTTCTAGCGGGGGCACAGATACGCAGTATTTT. Its protein is CASSSSGGTDTQYF.

The chain employs TRBV29-1 and TRBJ2-5; no reliable D call. The CDR3 has 12 residues. Germline V gene lookup returns CDR1 SQVTM and CDR2 ANQGSEA. V lost 4 bases, J lost 5 bases, and 11 bases lay in between. The CDR3 DNA reads as TGCAGCGTTGTTCGGGTTCAGGAGACCCAGTACTTC. It specifies CSVVRVQETQYF.

This rearrangement joins TRBV4-1 to TRBJ1-3; a possible D gene is TRBD1 (5 bases). The CDR3 loop spans 15 amino acids. CDR1 is MGHRA, CDR2 YSYEKL, per germline. With 5 bases removed from V and 7 bases from J, the gap between germline ends came to 18 bases. CDR3 loop: CASSYGDLPVNTIYF. DNA of the CDR3: TGCGCCAGCAGCTATGGGGACCTCCCAGTTAACACCATATATTTT.

This clone came up once. The gene calls are TRBV7-2 and TRBJ2-2, with 10 bases matching TRBD1. Germline lookup yields CDR1 SGHTA and CDR2 FQGNSA. The CDR3 contains 15 residues. V shed 5 bases and J 4 bases; nucleotides not matched to a gene: 4. The CDR3 reads CASSHDRGLTGELFF. CDR3 DNA: TGTGCCAGCAGCCATGACAGGGGGCTCACCGGGGAGCTGTTTTTT.

The chain combines TRBV2 with TRBJ2-7, with a tentative D call TRBD2 (7 bases). The CDR3 length is 16 residues. Trimming removed 5 bases at V and 2 bases at J, with 19 bases between. From germline, CDR1 is SNHLY and CDR2 FYNNEI. CDR3 DNA: TGTGCCAGCAGTCAAGGGGGGGGACGTTGGCCCTACGAGCAGTACTTC. This sequence encodes CASSQGGGRWPYEQYF.

V gene TRBV30 combines with J gene TRBJ2-1, with D possibly being TRBD2 (5 bases). This CDR3 is 13 amino acids long. V was shortened by 0 bases and J by 6 bases, with 9 bases between the two germline ends. Germline V gives CDR1 GTSNPN, CDR2 SVGIG (reference sequence). For the CDR3, the DNA is TGTGCCTGGAGTGTCCTAGCTCTCAATGAGCAGTTCTTC. Protein sequence: CAWSVLALNEQFF.

V and J are TRBV2 and TRBJ2-5, with D tentatively TRBD1 (6 bases). The CDR3 has 13 amino acids. Trimming cost V 11 bases and J 5 bases, with 18 bases left between them. The V gene's germline CDR1 is SNHLY and CDR2 FYNNEI. This CDR3 reads CAGRQAEEETQYF. CDR3 in DNA: TGTGCCGGGCGACAGGCAGAGGAGGAGACCCAGTACTTC.

The rearrangement uses TRBV7-3 and TRBJ2-2, with D perhaps TRBD2 (6 bases). Germline V gives CDR1 SGHTA, CDR2 FQGTGA. The CDR3 totals 16 residues. Trimming stripped 5 bases from V and 4 bases from J, with 17 bases between. The CDR3 reads CASSGVGGLGTGELFF. The DNA of the CDR3 is TGTGCCAGCAGCGGGGTCGGAGGGCTTGGCACCGGGGAGCTGTTTTTT.

This clone was picked up one time. This chain connects TRBV6-5 to TRBJ2-7, with 9 bases identical to TRBD1. Germline assignment: CDR1 MNHEY and CDR2 SVGAGI. The CDR3 runs to 13 residues. V shed 2 bases, J shed 7 bases, and the junction held 3 bases outside the gene matches. This CDR3 is CASSYGTGREQYF. The CDR3 DNA is TGTGCCAGCAGTTACGGGACAGGGCGTGAGCAGTACTTC.

The chain carries TRBV7-9 and TRBJ2-5; D is undetermined. V was cut by 1 base and J by 0 bases, with 6 bases left in between. CDR1 is SEHNR, CDR2 FQNEAQ, per germline (reference sequence). The CDR3 sequence is 14 residues long. CDR3: CASSLGAYQETQYF. The CDR3 nucleotides read TGTGCCAGCAGCTTAGGGGCATACCAAGAGACCCAGTACTTC.

The rearrangement joins TRBV10-1 to TRBJ2-2, with no clear D. Per germline, CDR1 WNHNN and CDR2 SYGVQD (reference sequence). The CDR3 has 16 amino acids. The ends were cut back, 1 base at V and 8 bases at J, with 17 bases in the middle. This CDR3 reads CASSEFAGQHRGELFF. As DNA, the CDR3 is TGCGCCAGCAGTGAGTTTGCCGGCCAACACCGGGGGGAGCTGTTTTTT.

The gene calls are TRBV29-1 and TRBJ2-2, with 9 bases fitting TRBD1. Germline loops: CDR1 SQVTM, CDR2 ANQGSEA. With 5 bases clipped from V and 4 bases from J, the junction kept 8 bases outside the gene matches. This CDR3 is 15 amino acids long. The CDR3 DNA reads TGCAGCGTTCAGGGGGACAGGGCGAGCACCGGGGAGCTGTTTTTT. Residues: CSVQGDRASTGELFF.

The chain uses TRBV19 and TRBJ2-2; D is perhaps TRBD2 (5 bases). From germline, CDR1 is LNHDA and CDR2 SQIVND (reference sequence). The length of the CDR3 is 16 residues. Between the trimmed V and J ends, which lost 5 bases and 1 base, there was a span of 14 bases. CDR3 residues: CASSYKRVGNTGELFF. CDR3 DNA sequence: TGTGCCAGTAGTTATAAGAGGGTGGGGAACACCGGGGAGCTGTTTTTT. Drawing the rest from reference TRBV19 and TRBJ2-2, the complete variable domain is DGGITQSPKYLFRKEGQNVTLSCEQNLNHDAMYWYRQDPGQGLRLIYYSQIVNDFQKGDIAEGYSVSREKKESFPLTVTSAQKNPTAFYLCASSYKRVGNTGELFFGEGSRLTVL.

This chain joins TRBV5-4 and TRBJ2-2; D may be TRBD2 (6 bases). This CDR3 is built from 13 residues. Germline values: CDR1 SGHNT, CDR2 YYREEE (reference sequence). The germline V and J ends were trimmed by 7 bases and 5 bases, with 12 bases remaining between them. The DNA of the CDR3 is TGTGCCAGCGGGGGGAGTTCGACCGGGGAGCTGTTTTTT. Amino acids: CASGGSSTGELFF.

A word on this clone: Within the sample, other DNA sequences also encode this same CDR3. The chain links TRBV15 to TRBJ2-7; the match to TRBD2 covers 11 bases. This CDR3 has 16 amino acids. After removal of 3 bases from V and 1 base from J, the junction contained 5 bases not matched to a gene. Germline V gene data show CDR1 as LNHNV and CDR2 as YYDKDF (reference sequence). CDR3: CATSRDRLAGSYEQYF. CDR3 coding DNA: TGTGCCACCAGCAGGGACCGACTAGCGGGATCCTACGAGCAGTACTTC.